Below are 7 T cell receptor beta chains sequenced from a single sample in a study of T-cell reconstitution after alpha-beta-depleted transplantation in children. Unique molecular identifiers were incorporated into the prepared TCRbeta library. MiXCR, run by TCRdb on the PCR reads, gives a single entry per CDR3 protein. The data show 250,000 to 400,000 distinct CDR3 sequences, around 25% seen once. This material consisted of PBMCs, mostly from graft donor cells, taken 180 days after TCRalphabeta/CD19-depleted stem cell transplant. These receptors originate from a male patient younger than 18 who had a stem cell transplant for acute lymphoblastic leukemia, so the T cells may come from the graft donor.

The chain recombines TRBV7-3 with TRBJ2-7; D perhaps matches TRBD1 (5 bases). Germline values: CDR1 SGHTA, CDR2 FQGTGA. This CDR3 has 17 residues. Trimming took off 7 bases at V and 6 bases at J, with 28 bases between the two ends. The CDR3 coding sequence is TGTGCCAGCATCGAAAAGGGGCAGGCTGGAGCTTTTTGCGAGCAGTACTTC. This sequence encodes CASIEKGQAGAFCEQYF.

V gene TRBV5-1 combines with J gene TRBJ1-1, with D uncertain. CDR1 and CDR2 from the germline V gene are SGHRS and YFSETQ. The CDR3 totals 13 residues. V was shortened by 2 bases and J by 6 bases, with 11 bases between the two germline ends. The chain's CDR3 is CASSLVEFAEAFF. The DNA of the CDR3 is TGCGCCAGCAGCTTAGTTGAGTTCGCTGAAGCTTTCTTT.

The table lists this clonotype with many counts. The genes are TRBV12-3 or TRBV12-4 and TRBJ2-7; D is unresolved. The CDR3 consists of 13 residues. V shed 1 base and J shed 5 bases, with 9 bases lying between them. This CDR3 reads CASSLGMVDEQYF. The CDR3, as DNA: TGTGCCAGCAGTTTAGGGATGGTGGACGAGCAGTACTTC.

The J gene is TRBJ2-7, the V gene TRBV14; 8 bases agree with TRBD2. Germline CDR1 reads SGHDN; CDR2 reads FVKESK. The V gene end was trimmed by 1 base and the J gene end by 2 bases; junction bases not matched to a gene: 4. This CDR3 is built from 15 residues. CDR3 loop: CASSQGPGLAYEQYF. The CDR3 DNA sequence: TGTGCCAGCAGCCAAGGTCCGGGACTAGCCTACGAGCAGTACTTC.

Written as DNA, the CDR3 is TGTGCCAGCAGTTTTCCGGGGGGCGCAGACATTCAGTACTTC. Residues: CASSFPGGADIQYF. The genes are TRBV12-3 or TRBV12-4 and TRBJ2-4; tentatively, D is TRBD2 (7 bases). V was cut by 3 bases and J by 8 bases, with 14 bases left in between. The CDR3 is 14 amino acids.

J is TRBJ2-1 and V is TRBV30; 9 nucleotides agree with TRBD2. Germline values: CDR1 GTSNPN, CDR2 SVGIG (reference sequence). The CDR3 runs to 14 residues. V lost 3 bases and J lost 7; bases outside the gene matches: 7. Here the CDR3 reads CAWSRGLAINEQFF. CDR3 DNA sequence: TGTGCCTGGAGCAGGGGACTAGCTATTAATGAGCAGTTCTTC.

The chain recombines TRBV29-1 with TRBJ1-2; TRBD1 is a possible D gene (5 bases). The V end lost 3 bases, the J end lost 2 bases, and 10 bases lay between the germline ends. CDR3 size: 13 residues. Germline values: CDR1 SQVTM, CDR2 ANQGSEA. CDR3 in DNA: TGCAGCGTTGAGCCAGGGCAAAACTATGGCTACACCTTC. Its protein is CSVEPGQNYGYTF.